Listed below are T cell receptor beta chains from one sample, sequenced in a study of CXCR3-negative and CXCR3-positive naive CD8 T cells. TCRdb re-called the 5' RACE reads, yielding one record per CDR3 amino acid sequence without DNA. In total, the table holds 70,000 to 100,000 distinct CDR3 sequences. The source material was naive CXCR3- CD8+ T cells from blood. These receptors all stem from a human donor in good health. Some clones in this sample may be carry-over from other donors' samples. The CDR3 runs from the conserved cysteine through the conserved F or W.

v_call: TRBV7-2
j_call: TRBJ2-5
cdr3_aa: CASSLGWGLAETQYF

v_call: TRBV29-1
j_call: TRBJ2-7
cdr3_aa: CSVEVPGAISYEQYF

v_call: TRBV30
j_call: TRBJ2-7
cdr3_aa: CAWTTTGGPFHEQYF

v_call: TRBV27
j_call: TRBJ2-7
cdr3_aa: CASSPRGVSYEQYF

v_call: TRBV29-1
j_call: TRBJ2-3
cdr3_aa: CSVAGTGTGTTDTQYF

v_call: TRBV4-3
j_call: TRBJ2-7
cdr3_aa: CASSPVWGSSVDEQYF

v_call: TRBV29-1
j_call: TRBJ1-1
cdr3_aa: CSVVQGTGTEAFF

v_call: TRBV28
j_call: TRBJ2-7
cdr3_aa: CASSLELGRTGGWEQYF

v_call: TRBV7-9
j_call: TRBJ2-2
cdr3_aa: CASSPNSGNTGELFF

v_call: TRBV12-3/TRBV12-4
j_call: TRBJ2-1
cdr3_aa: CASSGTGEAGNEQFF

v_call: TRBV12-3/TRBV12-4
j_call: TRBJ2-1
cdr3_aa: CASSWAGNEQFF

v_call: TRBV9
j_call: TRBJ2-3
cdr3_aa: CASSVGSVLDTQYF

v_call: TRBV6-5
j_call: TRBJ2-7
cdr3_aa: CASSYAQGQVYEQYF

v_call: TRBV19
j_call: TRBJ1-1
cdr3_aa: CASSGGLGAFF

v_call: TRBV10-1
j_call: TRBJ2-7
cdr3_aa: CASRVATLAYEQYF

v_call: TRBV29-1
j_call: TRBJ1-2
cdr3_aa: CSVEIQAADYGYTF

v_call: TRBV4-3
j_call: TRBJ2-7
cdr3_aa: CASSPAYAATYEQYF